The clone carrying this T cell receptor (beta chain) was observed at least ten times. Patients aged 18 to 65 with hyperthyroidism were newly diagnosed, with duration under 2 months. Amplification of TCR beta CDR3 regions was performed using RNA transcripts as template. An initial round of RT-PCR targeting the TCR CDR3 relied on the HTBI primer set. TCRdb re-derived calls from the multiplex PCR reads in MiXCR, one entry per CDR3 protein. The sample shows around 190,000 distinct CDR3 sequences, 15% to 20% of them seen only once. These data originate in a study of T cells in Graves' hyperthyroidism and ophthalmopathy. Specimen: blood. The source is a woman aged 45-65 years with Graves' hyperthyroidism.

The CDR3: CASSEGAWVTQQYF. The CDR3 DNA follows: TGTGCCAGCAGTGAAGGGGCTTGGGTTACCCAGCAGTACTTC. The V gene is TRBV2, the J gene TRBJ2-7; D gene ambiguous. Germline loops: CDR1 SNHLY, CDR2 FYNNEI. This CDR3 has 14 amino acids. Trimming stripped 1 base from V and 8 bases from J, with 15 bases between.